This T cell receptor beta chain was identified during a study of blood T cell repertoires in COVID-19. Across the study: Samples came from the United States, Italy and Spain, spanning acute and convalescent COVID-19.

In the original processing: Amplification of reference gene primers was used by the study to estimate nucleated cell counts. Method: immunoSEQ multiplex PCR; TCRdb's copy keeps in-frame clones and lacks some. The V and J calls and the clone size are those of that table, but D and trimming were determined from the DNA. The sample consists of over 30,000 clones, around 77% of them appearing once. The sample holds many counts of this clone. The CDR3 is made up of 13 amino acids. The germline V gene has CDR1 SQVTM and CDR2 ANQGSEA. The V end lost 0 bases, the J end lost 4 bases, and 9 bases lay between the germline ends.

Sequencing was performed on peripheral blood. The chain is built from TRBV29-1 and TRBJ1-2; D remains ambiguous. The sequence derives from a human donor in a cohort sampled during active COVID-19. CDR3 sequence (DNA): TGCAGCGTTGAAGATCGTTCTTCCTATGGCTACACCTTC. The encoded protein is CSVEDRSSYGYTF.